This T cell receptor beta chain was recorded in a study of a mutant IDH1 vaccine in newly diagnosed glioma. Details on this clone: Its target is unknown.

The protocol was immunoSEQ multiplex PCR, while the TCRdb copy is restricted to in-frame clones and leaves out a portion. Of roughly 60,000 clones listed, roughly 80% were seen once; the top ten hold 3.6%. Time point: week 11, during vaccination. Every vaccine dose comprised 300 ug of mutant IDH1 20-mer peptide plus topical imiquimod. The clonotype comes from a man younger than 40 with glioma. The sequencing used PBMCs, collected from a glioma patient whose treatment included an IDH1 peptide vaccine.

This CDR3 is CASSPTRDGTDTQYF. For the CDR3, the DNA is TGTGCCAGCTCACCTACCAGGGACGGTACAGATACGCAGTATTTT. V and J are TRBV18 and TRBJ2-3; D possibly uses TRBD1 or TRBD2 (5 bases each). The germline CDR1 and CDR2 sequences are KGHSH and LQKENI. V lost 3 bases and J 3 bases, leaving 13 bases between the germline ends. This CDR3 is 15 amino acids long. Together with reference TRBV18 and TRBJ2-3, the CDR3 gives the full variable domain: NAGVMQNPRHLVRRRGQEARLRCSPMKGHSHVYWYRQLPEEGLKFMVYLQKENIIDESGMPKERFSAEFPKEGPSILRIQQVVRGDSAAYFCASSPTRDGTDTQYFGPGTRLTVL.